The entry below describes one T cell receptor (beta chain). Its antigen is unidentified. This entry belongs to a study of cytomegalovirus exposure and HLA in healthy donors. Study context: Ancestry clustering placed around four fifths of a few hundred genotyped donors in the Caucasian-associated cluster. General study results and limits: With later analysis, a missense DCLRE1C variant became linked to TCR beta V- and J-gene trimming. The study put about 180 TCR beta chains on its list as cytomegalovirus-associated.

Primers included in the PCR were 60 Vbeta and 13 Jbeta primers. Per the original methods: Later work found roughly 80 million unique TCR beta chains, with around 10 million shared. Profiling relied on immunoSEQ multiplex PCR, and the TCRdb table lists in-frame clones only, not all of them. That table furnishes V, J and clone size, whereas the DNA furnished D and trimming. Among about 130,000 clones, around three quarters were seen once, and the ten largest hold 6.5%. Germline V gene data show CDR1 as MRHNA and CDR2 as SNTAGT. The CDR3 sequence is 15 residues long. V gave up 5 bases and J gave up 4 bases; unmatched junction bases: 2.

Source material: PBMCs. This clonotype was sampled from a man in his forties in good health and CMV-seropositive. The chain is built from TRBV6-4 and TRBJ2-3; 14 bases align to TRBD2. CDR3 DNA: TGTGCCAGCAGTAGGGGACTAGCGGGAGCAGATACGCAGTATTTT. Its protein is CASSRGLAGADTQYF.